The entry below gives a single TCR beta chain sequence along with its context. The antigen is undetermined. The entry originates in a study of blood T cells in healthy people across ages. Overall study findings and caveats: As naive T cell percentage varied, TCR beta diversity correlated strongly with it. In older individuals, TCR beta diversity per million T cells was lower, falling roughly linearly with age. Because sorting was not performed, PBMCs prevented conclusive naive versus antigen-experienced comparison.

For the second PCR, which ran for about 7 to 11 cycles, a sample-barcoded 5' primer and a J-beta primer mix were used. Each CDR3 protein gets one entry after TCRdb re-called the 5' RACE reads with MiXCR. The sample shows more than 650,000 distinct CDR3 sequences, 20% to 30% of them seen only once. With 5 bases removed from V and 3 bases from J, the gap between germline ends came to 20 bases. Per the germline V gene, CDR1 is SEHNR and CDR2 is FQNEAQ (reference sequence). The CDR3 contains 17 residues. This same sample was also part of a study on T cells of mothers and their children. That report adds: Amplification in the second PCR used the M1S primer, which added sample barcodes and 2-4 random nucleotides.

The chain is built from TRBV7-9 and TRBJ2-1, with D perhaps assigned TRBD1 or TRBD2 (5 bases each). Material for sequencing was blood. The clonotype comes from a boy between 5 and 17 years old in good health. CDR3 sequence (DNA): TGTGCCAGCAGCCCACGACTCAGGGACCTTCACTACAATGAGCAGTTCTTC. Amino acid sequence: CASSPRLRDLHYNEQFF.